The 10 T cell receptor beta chains below come from one sample, sequenced in a study of blood T cell repertoires in COVID-19. TCRdb's table, derived via immunoSEQ multiplex PCR, lists solely in-frame clones and lacks some. Of about 200,000 clones listed, about 88% are singletons. The sequenced sample was PBMCs or T cells enriched from blood (not recorded which). Every receptor here comes from a woman in her thirties or forties in a cohort exposed to, infected with or recovered from COVID-19 (not recorded which).

This rearrangement joins TRBV19 to TRBJ1-5; TRBD1 matches 9 bases. V lost 3 bases and J lost 3; bases outside the gene matches: 3. Looked up from germline, CDR1 is LNHDA and CDR2 is SQIVND (reference sequence). The CDR3 runs 15 residues. The CDR3 loop is CASSITGGINQPQHF. In DNA, the CDR3 is TGTGCCAGTAGTATCACAGGGGGCATCAATCAGCCCCAGCATTTT.

A single count supports this clone. This chain uses TRBV19 with TRBJ2-7; 9 nucleotides align to TRBD1. Germline CDR1 reads LNHDA; CDR2 reads SQIVND (reference sequence). The CDR3 is made up of 14 amino acids. V dropped 3 bases and J dropped 3; count of bases not matched to a gene: 3. CDR3 in DNA: TGTGCCAGTAGTATGGGGACAGGGATCTACGAGCAGTACTTC. Amino acid sequence: CASSMGTGIYEQYF.

This rearrangement joins TRBV11-3 to TRBJ1-1; 10 bases line up with TRBD1. The CDR3 has 14 residues. With 7 bases clipped from V and 5 bases from J, the junction kept 7 bases outside the gene matches. Germline CDR1 SGHNT, CDR2 YENEEA. This chain's CDR3 is CASTRDRGWTEAFF. CDR3 coding DNA: TGTGCCAGCACCAGGGACAGGGGTTGGACTGAAGCTTTCTTT.

The chain employs TRBV6-2 or TRBV6-3 and TRBJ1-2; D not certain. V dropped 0 bases and J dropped 6 bases, with 14 bases sitting between them. Germline CDR1 reads MNHEY; CDR2 reads SVGEGT. The CDR3 covers 15 residues. CDR3 DNA sequence: TGTGCCAGCAGTTACTCGGTCTTCGCAGATGATGGCTACACCTTC. This translates into CASSYSVFADDGYTF.

The chain recombines TRBV3-1 (or the pseudogene TRBV3-2) with TRBJ2-7; TRBD2 is a possible D gene (6 bases). The CDR3 has 14 residues. Trimming stripped 0 bases from V and 3 bases from J, with 9 bases between. Germline loops: CDR1 LGHDT, CDR2 YNNKEL (reference sequence). CDR3 in DNA: TGTGCCAGCAGCCAAGATGGGACTGACTACGAGCAGTACTTC. It encodes CASSQDGTDYEQYF.

This chain links TRBV11-2 with TRBJ1-3; the D is unclear. V gave up 1 base and J gave up 2 bases, with 9 bases separating them. The germline gives CDR1 SGHAT, CDR2 FQNNGV. CDR3 length equals 15 residues. The CDR3 loop is CASSLVQHAGNTIYF. For the CDR3, the DNA is TGTGCCAGCAGCTTAGTACAGCACGCTGGAAACACCATATATTTT.

V is TRBV11-2 and J is TRBJ2-2; D remains ambiguous. V lost 7 bases and J lost 4, with 13 bases in between. Germline V gene sequence: CDR1 SGHAT, CDR2 FQNNGV. There are 14 residues in the CDR3. In nucleotides, the CDR3 is TGTGCCAGCAAATTGGTGTCGGTCACCGGGGAGCTGTTTTTT. Amino acid sequence: CASKLVSVTGELFF.

The DNA for the CDR3 is TGTGCCAGCGGCAGGGACTGGGCAGGGCTAACAGATACGCAGTATTTT. It encodes CASGRDWAGLTDTQYF. The J gene is TRBJ2-3, the V gene TRBV9; tentative D call: TRBD2 (6 bases). CDR3 length equals 16 residues. Trimming removed 7 bases at V and 3 bases at J, with 21 bases between. CDR1 is SGDLS and CDR2 is YYNGEE in the germline V gene.

This chain uses TRBV5-1 with TRBJ1-5, with 9 bases lining up with TRBD1. Losses at the gene ends were 4 bases for V and 5 bases for J; bases not matched to a gene: 4. CDR1 SGHRS and CDR2 YFSETQ come from the germline V gene. This CDR3 has 14 residues. The chain's CDR3 is CASSPDRGHQPQHF. Here the CDR3 DNA reads TGCGCCAGCAGCCCGGACAGGGGCCATCAGCCCCAGCATTTT.

The V and J genes are TRBV5-1 and TRBJ2-7; 9 positions agree with TRBD2. V was clipped by 4 bases and J by 5 bases; unmatched bases: 7. There are 14 residues in the CDR3. Germline CDR1 reads SGHRS; CDR2 reads YFSETQ. The CDR3 DNA sequence: TGCGCCAGCAGCACGGCTAGCGGGACCAACGAGCAGTACTTC. Residues: CASSTASGTNEQYF.